The 28 T cell receptor beta chains below all came from one sample that was sequenced in a study of CD8+CD57+ T cells in acquired aplastic anemia (dated by TCRdb to between 2018 and 2020). The reads were generated on an Illumina HiSeq 2000. Profiling of TCR beta VDJ combinations and CDR3 sequences used genomic DNA as the template. The raw public data were reprocessed by TCRdb itself: fastp quality trimming at Q25, MiXCR clonotype calling, in-frame beta chains only. Each entry is one CDR3 protein sequence, shown with its most common DNA and genes. For this sample there are about 190,000 distinct CDR3 sequences; about half appear just once. The ten most abundant clones make up roughly 15% of the sample. The sample comprised sorted CD4+, CD8+, or CD8+CD57+ T cells (not recorded which) from PBMCs. The source is a human donor in good health, serving as a control.

This chain links TRBV29-1 with TRBJ1-2, with 7 bases matching TRBD1. CDR1 and CDR2 from the germline V gene are SQVTM and ANQGSEA. The CDR3 runs to 13 residues. Trimming removed 3 bases from V and 4 bases from J; junction bases left unmatched: 5. CDR3 amino acids: CSVDGQASYGYTF. In nucleotides, the CDR3 is TGCAGCGTTGACGGACAGGCGAGCTATGGCTACACCTTC. The complete variable domain, with remaining parts taken from reference TRBV29-1 and TRBJ1-2, reads SAVISQKPSRDICQRGTSLTIQCQVDSQVTMMFWYRQQPGQSLTLIATANQGSEATYESGFVIDKFPISRPNLTFSTLTVSNMSPEDSSIYLCSVDGQASYGYTFGSGTRLTVV.

The rearrangement uses TRBV20-1 and TRBJ1-2; weak D call: TRBD1 (6 bases). CDR1 is DFQATT, CDR2 SNEGSKA, per germline (reference sequence). This CDR3 comprises 14 residues. Trimming left V 0 bases short and J 10 bases short, with 18 bases between. CDR3 sequence reads: CSARDTGKDFPYTF. The CDR3 DNA sequence: TGCAGTGCTAGAGATACAGGGAAGGATTTTCCCTACACCTTC.

The rearrangement joins TRBV29-1 to TRBJ2-7; maybe TRBD1 (6 bases). The CDR3 is 13 amino acids. CDR1 is SQVTM, CDR2 ANQGSEA, per germline. Between the trimmed V and J ends, which lost 6 bases and 2 bases, there was a span of 14 bases. The CDR3 reads CSVGQGQAYEQYF. In DNA form, the CDR3 reads TGCAGCGTCGGCCAGGGGCAGGCCTACGAGCAGTACTTC.

The rearrangement joins TRBV24-1 to TRBJ1-5; D gene unclear. The CDR3 covers 13 residues. V lost 3 bases and J lost 6, with 8 bases in between. CDR1 is KGHDR and CDR2 is SFDVKD in the germline V gene. Here the CDR3 reads CATSDPGGQPQHF. The CDR3 bases are TGTGCCACCAGTGATCCCGGAGGTCAGCCCCAGCATTTT.

On this clonotype itself: Relative to the germline gene, one junction end is altered; a read error may explain this. This chain links TRBV4-1 with TRBJ2-7; 9 bases align to TRBD1. Per germline, CDR1 MGHRA and CDR2 YSYEKL. This CDR3 region has 15 residues. This CDR3 is CASSEHPGQGVEQYF. The CDR3 coding sequence is TGTGCCAGCAGCGAACATCCGGGACAGGGAGTCGAGCAGTACTTC.

This clonotype was found many times. The chain links TRBV7-6 to TRBJ1-4; no clear D. V was pared by 3 bases and J by 7 bases, with 15 bases between. The germline gives CDR1 SGHVS, CDR2 FNYEAQ. CDR3 length equals 15 residues. CDR3 region: CASSFGEVGSEKLFF. CDR3 coding DNA: TGTGCCAGCAGCTTCGGAGAAGTTGGTAGTGAAAAACTGTTTTTT.

The chain links TRBV29-1 to TRBJ2-2, with D possibly TRBD1 on 6 matching bases. The CDR3 runs to 12 residues. V shed 3 bases and J shed 5 bases, with 7 bases lying between them. CDR1 is SQVTM, CDR2 ANQGSEA, per germline. As DNA, the CDR3 is TGCAGCGTTGACAGGGGAACCGGGGAGCTGTTTTTT. It codes for CSVDRGTGELFF.

About this clonotype itself: A read error may account for a junction end that differs from germline. This sequence joins TRBV24-1 and TRBJ2-7; TRBD1 matches 7 bases. CDR3 size: 14 residues. Germline loops: CDR1 KGHDR, CDR2 SFDVKD. CDR3 coding DNA: TGTGCCGCCAGTCGGCAGGGGGACTCCTACGAGCAGTACTTC. This codes for CAASRQGDSYEQYF.

J is TRBJ2-5 and V is TRBV18, with 8 bases aligning to TRBD2. The germline gives CDR1 KGHSH, CDR2 LQKENI. Trimming took 2 bases from V and 5 from J; bases not matched to a gene: 7. The CDR3 extends over 15 amino acids. CDR3 nucleotides: TGTGCCAGCTCACCAAGGACTAGCAACGGGGAGACCCAGTACTTC. The encoded protein is CASSPRTSNGETQYF.

This clonotype came up once. The V and J genes are TRBV7-9 and TRBJ2-2; 10 positions match TRBD1. Germline lookup yields CDR1 SEHNR and CDR2 FQNEAQ (reference sequence). With V trimmed by 7 bases and J by 3 bases, 2 bases remained unmatched. This CDR3 is built from 14 residues. In nucleotides, the CDR3 is TGTGCCAGCATGGGGACAGGGGACACCGGGGAGCTGTTTTTT. It is translated as CASMGTGDTGELFF.

For the CDR3, the DNA is TGTGCCAGCAGCCATCCCTCGACCGGGCCCTACGAGCAGTACTTC. Protein sequence: CASSHPSTGPYEQYF. This chain joins TRBV7-3 and TRBJ2-7; D call uncertain. Trimming left V 5 bases short and J 2 bases short, with 16 bases between. The CDR3 runs 15 residues. The germline V gene encodes CDR1 SGHTA and CDR2 FQGTGA.

In this sample, this clonotype turned up many times. The genes are TRBV7-6 and TRBJ2-7; TRBD1 matches 7 bases. This CDR3 region has 13 residues. J was trimmed by 2 bases and V by 6 bases; bases with no gene match: 4. Germline V gives CDR1 SGHVS, CDR2 FNYEAQ. CDR3 sequence reads: CASRPTGAYEQYF. The CDR3 DNA reads TGTGCCAGCAGGCCTACAGGGGCCTACGAGCAGTACTTC.

V usage is TRBV5-1 and J usage is TRBJ1-5; 9 bases align to TRBD1. The CDR3 extends over 14 amino acids. Germline CDR1 reads SGHRS; CDR2 reads YFSETQ. V shed 4 bases and J 11 bases; nucleotides not matched to a gene: 10. CDR3 nucleotides: TGCGCCAGCAGCCAACAGGGGGCGGGAGAGACCCAGCATTTT. Translating gives CASSQQGAGETQHF.

The J gene is TRBJ2-7, the V gene TRBV15, with 7 bases aligning to TRBD1. This CDR3 region has 14 residues. The germline V gene encodes CDR1 LNHNV and CDR2 YYDKDF (reference sequence). V shed 5 bases, J shed 4 bases, and the junction held 8 bases outside the gene matches. CDR3 region: CATSLDRVRYEQYF. The CDR3 DNA is TGTGCCACCAGCCTCGACAGGGTCCGGTACGAGCAGTACTTC.

The V gene is TRBV29-1, the J gene TRBJ2-7; the D call may be TRBD1 or TRBD2 (6 bases each). Between the trimmed V and J ends, which lost 7 bases and 3 bases, there was a span of 22 bases. The CDR3 sequence is 15 residues long. The germline CDR1 and CDR2 sequences are SQVTM and ANQGSEA. The CDR3 reads CSAKEMGGKNYEQYF. The CDR3 nucleotides read TGCAGCGCTAAGGAGATGGGGGGCAAAAACTACGAGCAGTACTTC.

This clonotype has a handful of counts. A read error may account for a junction end that differs from germline. The chain has TRBV10-3 and TRBJ1-2, with 9 bases that match TRBD1. Germline loops: CDR1 ENHRY, CDR2 SYGVKD. There are 13 residues in the CDR3. CDR3 bases: TGTGCCAGCAGTTCGGGACAGGGAAATGGCTACACCTTC. Amino acid sequence: CASSSGQGNGYTF.

This clonotype was picked up many times. The gene calls are TRBV5-1 and TRBJ2-7; TRBD2 agrees at 14 bases. The V gene end was trimmed by 4 bases and the J gene end by 4 bases; junction bases not matched to a gene: 4. The CDR3 consists of 15 residues. From germline, CDR1 is SGHRS and CDR2 YFSETQ. CDR3 coding DNA: TGCGCCAGCAGCCGGACTAGCGGGGGGAGATACGAGCAGTACTTC. This codes for CASSRTSGGRYEQYF.

For this clonotype: This may come from a read error, since a much larger clone is one base off. The chain uses TRBV10-3 and TRBJ2-5; D might be TRBD2 (5 bases). Per germline, CDR1 ENHRY and CDR2 SYGVKD. V lost 10 bases, J lost 2 bases, and 23 bases lay in between. CDR3 length: 16 amino acids. This chain's CDR3 is CASSWGVVGTQETQYF. DNA for the CDR3: TGTGCCAGCAGCTGGGGAGTTGTGGGCACTCAAGAGACCCAGTACTTC.

V and J are TRBV11-2 and TRBJ2-1; 10 nucleotides align to TRBD1. The trim removed 3 bases at V and 6 bases at J, leaving 2 bases unmatched. The CDR3 sequence is 14 residues long. Germline CDR1 is SGHAT and CDR2 is FQNNGV. Here the CDR3 reads CASSFGQGGNEQFF. The CDR3 bases are TGTGCCAGCAGCTTCGGACAGGGGGGCAATGAGCAGTTCTTC.

This sequence joins TRBV7-2 and TRBJ2-1; 11 nucleotides agree with TRBD2. From germline, CDR1 is SGHTA and CDR2 FQGNSA. The CDR3 has 18 residues. J was trimmed by 4 bases and V by 5 bases; bases with no gene match: 13. DNA of the CDR3: TGTGCCAGCAGCCCTAGGACAGGGGCTAGCGGGGGGTACAATGAGCAGTTCTTC. Translated: CASSPRTGASGGYNEQFF.

V gene TRBV5-1 combines with J gene TRBJ1-1; D is unclear. With 4 bases removed from V and 0 bases from J, the gap between germline ends came to 10 bases. In germline, CDR1 is SGHRS, CDR2 YFSETQ. This CDR3 is built from 14 residues. The CDR3 sequence: CASSPVSVNTEAFF. The CDR3 coding sequence is TGCGCCAGCAGCCCGGTATCGGTGAACACTGAAGCTTTCTTT.

The chain uses TRBV19 and TRBJ2-5; D is tentatively TRBD1 or TRBD2 (6 bases each). The CDR3 runs 12 residues. Trimming took off 4 bases at V and 7 bases at J, with 10 bases between the two ends. The germline gives CDR1 LNHDA, CDR2 SQIVND (reference sequence). This chain's CDR3 is CASSNGGVTQYF. The CDR3 DNA follows: TGTGCCAGTAGTAACGGGGGCGTGACCCAGTACTTC.

This clonotype was observed a few times. The rearrangement uses TRBV7-2 and TRBJ2-2; D may match TRBD1 or TRBD2 (5 bases each). This CDR3 region has 15 residues. V was shortened by 2 bases and J by 9 bases, with 16 bases between the two germline ends. Germline lookup yields CDR1 SGHTA and CDR2 FQGNSA. CDR3 in amino acids: CASSLMVQGRRELFF. The CDR3 DNA reads as TGTGCCAGCAGCTTAATGGTGCAGGGACGCCGGGAGCTGTTTTTT.

In its sample, this clonotype was seen many times. The chain links TRBV20-1 to TRBJ2-5; TRBD1 matches at 8 bases. The germline gives CDR1 DFQATT, CDR2 SNEGSKA (reference sequence). There are 13 residues in the CDR3. V lost 3 bases and J lost 0; bases outside the gene matches: 0. The CDR3: CSARGQDQETQYF. DNA of the CDR3: TGCAGTGCTAGGGGACAGGACCAAGAGACCCAGTACTTC.

There are many counts of this clonotype. The chain employs TRBV9 and TRBJ1-1; TRBD1 might be the D (5 bases). V was shortened by 0 bases and J by 0 bases, with 9 bases between the two germline ends. This CDR3 is built from 15 residues. Germline V gene sequence: CDR1 SGDLS, CDR2 YYNGEE. Here the CDR3 reads CASSVVAGLNTEAFF. In DNA form, the CDR3 reads TGTGCCAGCAGCGTAGTGGCAGGGCTGAACACTGAAGCTTTCTTT. Full variable domain (missing parts from reference TRBV9 and TRBJ1-1): DSGVTQTPKHLITATGQRVTLRCSPRSGDLSVYWYQQSLDQGLQFLIQYYNGEERAKGNILERFSAQQFPDLHSELNLSSLELGDSALYFCASSVVAGLNTEAFFGQGTRLTVV.

This clonotype was seen at least ten times. V usage is TRBV11-2 and J usage is TRBJ2-7, with D perhaps matching TRBD2 (7 bases). The CDR3 has 13 residues. Trimming shortened V by 10 bases and J by 4 bases, and 17 bases separated the two germline ends. The germline gives CDR1 SGHAT, CDR2 FQNNGV. The CDR3, as DNA: TGTGCCACCAAGGGGGGGGGGGGGTACGAGCAGTACTTC. It translates to CATKGGGGYEQYF.

As for this clonotype: One junction end does not reproduce the germline sequence, and a read error may be involved. This chain connects TRBV7-6 to TRBJ2-5, with D perhaps matching TRBD2 (5 bases). The CDR3 contains 10 residues. Germline values: CDR1 SGHVS, CDR2 FNYEAQ. The CDR3 is CASSGETQHF. For the CDR3, the DNA is TGTGCCAGCAGCGGGGAGACCCAGCACTTC.

The chain carries TRBV10-3 and TRBJ2-2; D gene uncertain. From germline, CDR1 is ENHRY and CDR2 SYGVKD. CDR3 length: 12 residues. V was cut by 0 bases and J by 7 bases, with 3 bases left in between. The CDR3 spells CAISESHGELFF. CDR3 bases: TGTGCCATCAGTGAGTCGCACGGGGAGCTGTTTTTT.